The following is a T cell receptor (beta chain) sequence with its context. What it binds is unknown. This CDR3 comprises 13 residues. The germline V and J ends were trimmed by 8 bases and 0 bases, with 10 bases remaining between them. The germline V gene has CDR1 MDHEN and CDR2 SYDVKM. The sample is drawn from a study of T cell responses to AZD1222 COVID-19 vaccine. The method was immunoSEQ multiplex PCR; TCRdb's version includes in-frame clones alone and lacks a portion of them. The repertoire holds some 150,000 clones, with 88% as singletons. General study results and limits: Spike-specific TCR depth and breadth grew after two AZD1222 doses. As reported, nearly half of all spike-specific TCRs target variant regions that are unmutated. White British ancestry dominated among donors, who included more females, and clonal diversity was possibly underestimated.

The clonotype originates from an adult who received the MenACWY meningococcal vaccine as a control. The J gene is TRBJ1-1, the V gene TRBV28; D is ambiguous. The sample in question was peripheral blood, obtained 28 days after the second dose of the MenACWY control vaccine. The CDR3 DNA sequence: TGTGCCAGCGGTTGGAGTTTGAACACTGAAGCTTTCTTT. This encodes CASGWSLNTEAFF.